This T cell receptor (beta chain) was observed in a study of cytomegalovirus exposure and HLA in healthy donors. With regard to this clone: Its antigen is undetermined.

Per the germline V gene, CDR1 is MGHRA and CDR2 is YSYEKL. With V trimmed by 5 bases and J by 5 bases, 11 bases remained unmatched. The CDR3 length is 17 residues. The PCR had 60 Vbeta and 13 Jbeta primers. This table comes from immunoSEQ multiplex PCR, and its TCRdb copy is limited to in-frame clones, with some not included. In the table there are approximately 150,000 clones, roughly 86% of which are singletons. Overall study findings and caveats: In a later analysis, V- and J-gene trimming of beta chains associated with a DCLRE1C missense variant, replicated independently.

Input material: PBMCs. The chain combines TRBV4-1 with TRBJ2-5; 13 nucleotides line up with TRBD2. This clonotype was obtained from a woman between 35 and 50 years old in good health and CMV-seronegative. This CDR3 reads CASSEVRLAGGGETQYF. As DNA, the CDR3 is TGCGCCAGCAGCGAGGTCCGACTAGCGGGAGGTGGTGAGACCCAGTACTTC.